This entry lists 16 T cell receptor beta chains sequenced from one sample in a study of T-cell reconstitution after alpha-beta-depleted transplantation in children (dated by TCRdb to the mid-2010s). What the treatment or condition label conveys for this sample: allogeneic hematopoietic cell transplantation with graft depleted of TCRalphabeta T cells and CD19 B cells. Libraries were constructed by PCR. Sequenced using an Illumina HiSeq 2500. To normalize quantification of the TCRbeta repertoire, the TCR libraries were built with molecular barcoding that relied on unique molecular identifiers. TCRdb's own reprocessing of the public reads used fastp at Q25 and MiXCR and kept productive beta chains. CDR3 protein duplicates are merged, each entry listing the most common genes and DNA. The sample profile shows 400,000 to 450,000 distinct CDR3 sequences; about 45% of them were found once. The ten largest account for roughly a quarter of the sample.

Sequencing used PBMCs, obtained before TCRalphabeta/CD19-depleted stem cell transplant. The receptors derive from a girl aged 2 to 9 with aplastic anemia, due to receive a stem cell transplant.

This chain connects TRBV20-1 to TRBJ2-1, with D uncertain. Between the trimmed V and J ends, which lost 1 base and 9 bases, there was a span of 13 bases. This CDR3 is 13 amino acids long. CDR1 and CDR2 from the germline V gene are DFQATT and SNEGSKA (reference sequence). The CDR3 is CSARGNWPSEQFF. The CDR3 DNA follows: TGCAGTGCTAGAGGAAATTGGCCCAGTGAGCAGTTCTTC.

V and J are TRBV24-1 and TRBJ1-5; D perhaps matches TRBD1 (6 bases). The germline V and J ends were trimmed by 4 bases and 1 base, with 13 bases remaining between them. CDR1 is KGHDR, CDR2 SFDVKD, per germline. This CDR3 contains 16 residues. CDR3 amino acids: CATSEGSGESNQPQHF. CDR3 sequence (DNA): TGTGCCACCAGTGAGGGGTCAGGGGAGAGCAATCAGCCCCAGCATTTT.

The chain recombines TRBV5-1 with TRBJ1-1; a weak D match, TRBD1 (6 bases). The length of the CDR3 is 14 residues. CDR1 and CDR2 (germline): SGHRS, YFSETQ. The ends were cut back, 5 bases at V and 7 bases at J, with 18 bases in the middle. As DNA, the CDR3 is TGCGCCAGCAGTACGTGGGGGGGGCCCGATGAAGCTTTCTTT. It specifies CASSTWGGPDEAFF.

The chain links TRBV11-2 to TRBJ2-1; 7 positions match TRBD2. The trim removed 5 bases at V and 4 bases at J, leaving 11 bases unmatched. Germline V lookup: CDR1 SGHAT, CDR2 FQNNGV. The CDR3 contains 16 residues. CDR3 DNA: TGTGCCAGCAGCCCAATTACAGCGGGACCTTACAATGAGCAGTTCTTC. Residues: CASSPITAGPYNEQFF.

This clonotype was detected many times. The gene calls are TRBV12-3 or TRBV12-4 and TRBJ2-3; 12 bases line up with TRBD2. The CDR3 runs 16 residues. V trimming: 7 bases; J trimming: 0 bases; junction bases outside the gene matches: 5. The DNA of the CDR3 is TGTGCCAGCAATGAAGGGACTAGCGGGAGCACAGATACGCAGTATTTT. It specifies CASNEGTSGSTDTQYF.

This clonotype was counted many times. CDR3 region: CASRGQGYYEQYF. CDR3 nucleotide sequence: TGTGCCAGCAGGGGACAGGGATACTACGAGCAGTACTTC. V gene TRBV12-3 or TRBV12-4 combines with J gene TRBJ2-7; 9 bases fit TRBD1. This CDR3 contains 13 residues. The J segment lost 3 bases and the V segment lost 6 bases, leaving 3 bases of the junction unmatched.

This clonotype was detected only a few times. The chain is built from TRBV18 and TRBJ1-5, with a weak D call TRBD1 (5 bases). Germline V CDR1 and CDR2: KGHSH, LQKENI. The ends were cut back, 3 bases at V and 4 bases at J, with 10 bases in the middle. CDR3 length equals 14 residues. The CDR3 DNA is TGTGCCAGCTCACCGGGAGGGGTTAATCAGCCCCAGCATTTT. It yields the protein CASSPGGVNQPQHF.

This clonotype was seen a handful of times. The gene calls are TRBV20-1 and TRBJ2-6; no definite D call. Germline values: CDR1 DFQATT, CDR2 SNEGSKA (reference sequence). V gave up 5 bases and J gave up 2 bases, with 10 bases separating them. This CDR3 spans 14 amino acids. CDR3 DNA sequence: TGCAGTGCTGGAGTTGCTGCTGGGGCCAACGTCCTGACTTTC. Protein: CSAGVAAGANVLTF.

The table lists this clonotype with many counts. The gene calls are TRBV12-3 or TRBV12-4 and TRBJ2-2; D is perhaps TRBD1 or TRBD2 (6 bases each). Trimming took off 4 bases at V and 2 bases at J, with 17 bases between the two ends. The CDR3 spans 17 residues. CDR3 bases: TGTGCCAGCAGTTCCTGGGGGGCCCCTTCCAACACCGGGGAGCTGTTTTTT. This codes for CASSSWGAPSNTGELFF.

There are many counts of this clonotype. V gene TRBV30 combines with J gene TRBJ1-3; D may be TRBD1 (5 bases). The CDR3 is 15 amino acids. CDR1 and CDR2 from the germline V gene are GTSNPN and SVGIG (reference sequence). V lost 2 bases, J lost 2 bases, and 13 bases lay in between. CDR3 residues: CAWSPGADPGNTIYF. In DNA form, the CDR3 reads TGTGCCTGGAGTCCTGGGGCTGACCCTGGAAACACCATATATTTT.

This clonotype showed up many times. The CDR3 loop is CASSGPGVQFF. CDR3 sequence (DNA): TGTGCCAGCAGCGGGCCGGGGGTGCAGTTCTTC. The rearrangement joins TRBV12-3 or TRBV12-4 to TRBJ2-1; D perhaps matches TRBD2 (6 bases). This CDR3 spans 11 amino acids. V lost 6 bases, J lost 12 bases, and 12 bases lay in between.

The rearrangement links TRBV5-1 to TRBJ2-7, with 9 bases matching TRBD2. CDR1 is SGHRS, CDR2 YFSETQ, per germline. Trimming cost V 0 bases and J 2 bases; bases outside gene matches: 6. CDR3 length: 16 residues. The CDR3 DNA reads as TGCGCCAGCAGCTTGGGTCTAGCGGGAAATCCCTACGAGCAGTACTTC. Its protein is CASSLGLAGNPYEQYF.

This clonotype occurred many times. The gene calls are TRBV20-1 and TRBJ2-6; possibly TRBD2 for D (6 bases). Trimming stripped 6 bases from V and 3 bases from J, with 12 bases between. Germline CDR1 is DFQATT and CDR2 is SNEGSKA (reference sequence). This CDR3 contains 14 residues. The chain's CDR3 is CSAVLASGANVLTF. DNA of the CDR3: TGCAGTGCGGTTCTAGCGAGTGGGGCCAACGTCCTGACTTTC.

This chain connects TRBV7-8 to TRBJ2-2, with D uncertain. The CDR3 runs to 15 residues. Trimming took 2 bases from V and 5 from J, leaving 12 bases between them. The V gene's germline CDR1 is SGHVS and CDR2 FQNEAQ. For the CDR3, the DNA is TGTGCCAGCAGCTTACGGCCAAGCAGAACCGGGGAGCTGTTTTTT. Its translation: CASSLRPSRTGELFF. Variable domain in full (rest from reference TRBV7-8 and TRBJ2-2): GAGVSQSPRYKVAKRGQDVALRCDPISGHVSLFWYQQALGQGPEFLTYFQNEAQLDKSGLPSDRFFAERPEGSVSTLKIQRTQQEDSAVYLCASSLRPSRTGELFFGEGSRLTVL.

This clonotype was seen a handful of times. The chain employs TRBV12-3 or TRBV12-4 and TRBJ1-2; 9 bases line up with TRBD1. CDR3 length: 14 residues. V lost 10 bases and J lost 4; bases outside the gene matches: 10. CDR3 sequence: CATQGAGRVYGYTF. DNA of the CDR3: TGTGCCACACAGGGGGCCGGCAGGGTCTATGGCTACACCTTC.

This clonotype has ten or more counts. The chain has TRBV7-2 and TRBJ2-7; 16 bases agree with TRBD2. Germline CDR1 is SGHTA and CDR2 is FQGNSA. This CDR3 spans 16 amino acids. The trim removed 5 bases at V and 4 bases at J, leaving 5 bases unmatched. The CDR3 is CASSLRGLAGGYEQYF. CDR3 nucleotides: TGTGCCAGCAGCCTCAGGGGACTAGCGGGAGGGTACGAGCAGTACTTC.